These 2 T cell receptor beta chains originate from one sample sequenced in a study of T cells in localized non-small cell lung cancer. The table came from immunoSEQ multiplex PCR; TCRdb's copy has only in-frame clones and leaves some out. The sample lists around 140,000 clones; around 92% were seen once. This specimen was peripheral blood, taken before any cancer treatment. Every receptor here comes from a female donor over 55 with stage I lung adenocarcinoma.

The chain is built from TRBV11-2 and TRBJ2-1; possibly TRBD2 for D (6 bases). The V gene's germline CDR1 is SGHAT and CDR2 FQNNGV. V was trimmed by 5 bases and J by 4 bases, leaving 21 bases between them. The CDR3 length is 17 residues. The CDR3 DNA follows: TGTGCCAGCAGCCTGAGATTAACTAAAGGGACTTACAATGAGCAGTTCTTC. Translation gives CASSLRLTKGTYNEQFF.

In this sample, this clone turned up once. Written as DNA, the CDR3 is TGTGCCAGCAGCTTTAGGGAGTTGAACACTGAAGCTTTCTTT. The encoded protein is CASSFRELNTEAFF. The rearrangement uses TRBV5-8 and TRBJ1-1; D remains unclear. Germline-derived CDR1 and CDR2 are SGHTS and YDEGEE. The germline V and J ends were trimmed by 2 bases and 0 bases, with 8 bases remaining between them. This CDR3 is 14 amino acids long.